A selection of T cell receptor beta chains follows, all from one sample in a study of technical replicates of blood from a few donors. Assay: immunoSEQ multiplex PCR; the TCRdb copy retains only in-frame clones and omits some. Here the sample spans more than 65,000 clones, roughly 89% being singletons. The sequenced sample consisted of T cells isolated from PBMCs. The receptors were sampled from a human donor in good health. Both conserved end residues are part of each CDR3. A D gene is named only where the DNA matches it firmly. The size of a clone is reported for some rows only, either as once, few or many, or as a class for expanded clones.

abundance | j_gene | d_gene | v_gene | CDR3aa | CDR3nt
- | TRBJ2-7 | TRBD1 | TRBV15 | CATSRGGQANYEQYF | TGTGCCACCAGCAGAGGAGGACAGGCGAATTACGAGCAGTACTTC
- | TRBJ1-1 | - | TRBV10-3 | CAISESSRDTEAFF | TGTGCCATCAGTGAGTCTTCGCGGGACACTGAAGCTTTCTTT
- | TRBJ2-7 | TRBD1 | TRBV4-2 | CASSQGQGVYEQYF | TGTGCCAGCAGCCAAGGACAGGGGGTTTACGAGCAGTACTTC
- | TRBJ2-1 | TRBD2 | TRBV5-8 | CASNPSGLYNEQFF | TGTGCCAGCAACCCTAGCGGGCTATACAATGAGCAGTTCTTC
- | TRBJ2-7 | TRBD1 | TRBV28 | CASRPGTGSSYEQYF | TGTGCCAGCAGGCCAGGGACAGGGAGCTCCTACGAGCAGTACTTC
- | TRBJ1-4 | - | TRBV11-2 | CASSSRTATNEKLFF | TGTGCCAGCAGCTCACGGACAGCAACTAATGAAAAACTGTTTTTT
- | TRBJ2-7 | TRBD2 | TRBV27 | CASSFTGTSVSYEQYF | TGTGCCAGCAGTTTCACCGGGACTAGCGTCTCCTACGAGCAGTACTTC
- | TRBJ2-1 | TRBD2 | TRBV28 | CASSLGLAYNEQFF | TGTGCCAGCAGTTTAGGACTAGCTTACAATGAGCAGTTCTTC
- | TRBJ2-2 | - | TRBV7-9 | CASSPFLSTGELFF | TGTGCCAGCAGCCCCTTTTTGAGTACCGGGGAGCTGTTTTTT
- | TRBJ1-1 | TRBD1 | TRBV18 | CASSLTGGTEAFF | TGTGCCAGCTCACTGACAGGGGGCACTGAAGCTTTCTTT
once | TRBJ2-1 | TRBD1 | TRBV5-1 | CASSLQGANNEQFF | TGCGCCAGCAGCCTTCAGGGGGCGAACAATGAGCAGTTCTTC
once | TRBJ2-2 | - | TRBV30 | CAWSVGTGNTGELFF | TGTGCCTGGAGTGTAGGAACAGGGAACACCGGGGAGCTGTTTTTT
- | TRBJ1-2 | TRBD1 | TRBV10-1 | CASRAPGQGPLLFPNYGYTF | TGCGCCAGCAGGGCCCCGGGACAGGGGCCGCTTTTATTCCCTAACTATGGCTACACCTTC
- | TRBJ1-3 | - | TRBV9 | CASSVGSGSSSGNTIYF | TGTGCCAGCAGCGTAGGGTCAGGGTCGTCCTCTGGAAACACCATATATTTT
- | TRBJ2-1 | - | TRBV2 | CASNYLSSYNEQFF | TGTGCCAGCAATTATCTTAGCTCCTACAATGAGCAGTTCTTC
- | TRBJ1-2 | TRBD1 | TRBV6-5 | CASSYSGQNNGYTF | TGTGCCAGCAGTTACTCGGGACAGAATAATGGCTACACCTTC
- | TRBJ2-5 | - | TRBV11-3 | CASSLAAGGRRETQYF | TGTGCCAGCAGCTTAGCCGCAGGGGGGCGGAGAGAGACCCAGTACTTC
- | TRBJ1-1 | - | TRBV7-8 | CASSLQGQTEAFF | TGTGCCAGCAGCTTACAGGGGCAGACTGAAGCTTTCTTT
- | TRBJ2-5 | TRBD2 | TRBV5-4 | CASSQGLVEETQYF | TGTGCCAGCAGCCAGGGACTAGTCGAAGAGACCCAGTACTTC
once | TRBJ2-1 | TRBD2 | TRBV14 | CATREGGRPYNEQFF | TGTGCCACCAGAGAGGGCGGGAGGCCCTACAATGAGCAGTTCTTC
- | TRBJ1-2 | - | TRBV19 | CASSLLGEGVENGYTF | TGTGCCAGTAGCCTCTTAGGAGAAGGGGTGGAGAATGGCTACACCTTC
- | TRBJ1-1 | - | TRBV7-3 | CASSLSENTEAFF | TGTGCCAGCAGCTTATCAGAGAACACTGAAGCTTTCTTT
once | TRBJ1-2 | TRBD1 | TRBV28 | CASSPPGQAYGYTF | TGTGCCAGCAGTCCACCGGGACAGGCATATGGCTACACCTTC
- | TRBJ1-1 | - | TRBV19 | CASRVRGNMNTEAFF | TGTGCCAGTAGAGTCAGGGGAAACATGAACACTGAAGCTTTCTTT
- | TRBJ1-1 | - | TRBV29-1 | CSVDGLNTEAFF | TGCAGCGTTGATGGGCTGAACACTGAAGCTTTCTTT
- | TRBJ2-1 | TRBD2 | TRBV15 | CATSLGTSGSSYNEQFF | TGTGCCACCAGCCTTGGGACTAGCGGGAGCTCCTACAATGAGCAGTTCTTC
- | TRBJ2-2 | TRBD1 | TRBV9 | CASSPTTGGANTGELFF | TGTGCCAGCAGCCCCACGACAGGGGGCGCGAACACCGGGGAGCTGTTTTTT
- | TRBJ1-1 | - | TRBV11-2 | CASSLAQGRTEAFF | TGTGCCAGCAGCTTAGCCCAGGGGAGAACTGAAGCTTTCTTT
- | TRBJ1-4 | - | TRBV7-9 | CASELGDEKLFF | TGTGCCAGCGAACTGGGCGATGAAAAACTGTTTTTT
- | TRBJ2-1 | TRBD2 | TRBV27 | CASTTRGDYNEQFF | TGTGCCAGCACTACTCGGGGGGACTACAATGAGCAGTTCTTC
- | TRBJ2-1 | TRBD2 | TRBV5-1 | CASSSESGSGEQFF | TGCGCCAGCAGCTCGGAGAGCGGGAGCGGTGAGCAGTTCTTC